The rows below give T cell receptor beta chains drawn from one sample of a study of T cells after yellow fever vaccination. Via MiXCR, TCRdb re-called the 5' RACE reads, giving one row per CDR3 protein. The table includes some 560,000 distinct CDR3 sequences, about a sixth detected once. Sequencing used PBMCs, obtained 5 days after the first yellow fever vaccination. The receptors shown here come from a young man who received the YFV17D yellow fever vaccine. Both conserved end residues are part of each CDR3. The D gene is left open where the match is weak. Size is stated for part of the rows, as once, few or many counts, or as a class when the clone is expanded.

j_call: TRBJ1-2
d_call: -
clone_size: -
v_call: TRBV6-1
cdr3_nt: TGTGCCAGCACCCAGACAGCTTCGTATGGCTACACCTTC
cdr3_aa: CASTQTASYGYTF

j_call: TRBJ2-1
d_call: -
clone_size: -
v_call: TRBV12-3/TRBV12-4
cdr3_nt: TGTGCCAGCATTCAAACGGGGGGCCTTTACAATGAGCAGTTCTTC
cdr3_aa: CASIQTGGLYNEQFF

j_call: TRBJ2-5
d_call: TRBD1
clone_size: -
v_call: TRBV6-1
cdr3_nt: TGTGCCAGCAGCTGGGGACAGGGAGGGACCCAGTACTTC
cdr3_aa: CASSWGQGGTQYF

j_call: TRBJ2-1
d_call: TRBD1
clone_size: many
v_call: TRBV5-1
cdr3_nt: TGCGCCAGCAGCTTGGCCCCCTCAGGGGGCGTAGAGCAGTTCTTC
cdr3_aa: CASSLAPSGGVEQFF

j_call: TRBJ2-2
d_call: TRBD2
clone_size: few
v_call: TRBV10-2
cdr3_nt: TGCGCCAGCAGATCGACTAGCGGGGGGCCCGGGGAGCTGTTTTTT
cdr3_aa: CASRSTSGGPGELFF

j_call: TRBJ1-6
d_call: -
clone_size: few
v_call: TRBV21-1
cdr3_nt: TGTGCCAGCAGCAGAATATCGAACGCCGGGGACTCCGGGGGGAATTCACCCCTCCACTTT
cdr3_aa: CASSRISNAGDSGGNSPLHF

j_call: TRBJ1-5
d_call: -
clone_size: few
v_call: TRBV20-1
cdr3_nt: TGCAGTGCTAGGGGCATTAATCACAATCAGCCCCAGCATTTT
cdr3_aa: CSARGINHNQPQHF

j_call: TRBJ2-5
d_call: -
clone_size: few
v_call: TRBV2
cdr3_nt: TGTGCCAGCAGGGGGGGCAGGGACCAAGAGACCCAGTACTTC
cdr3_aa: CASRGGRDQETQYF

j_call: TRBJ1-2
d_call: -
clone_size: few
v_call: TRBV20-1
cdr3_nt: TGCAGTGCTAGGTCCCGGGACACTACTTCTAACTATGGCTACACCTTC
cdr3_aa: CSARSRDTTSNYGYTF

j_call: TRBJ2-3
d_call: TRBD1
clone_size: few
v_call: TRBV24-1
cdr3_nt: TGTGCCACCAGTGATGTCGGGACAGCCTACTTCACAGATACGCAGTATTTT
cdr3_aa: CATSDVGTAYFTDTQYF

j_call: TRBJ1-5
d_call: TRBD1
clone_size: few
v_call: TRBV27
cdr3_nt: TGTGCCAGCACTCCACAGGGGGTAGGTCAGCCCCAGCATTTT
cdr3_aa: CASTPQGVGQPQHF

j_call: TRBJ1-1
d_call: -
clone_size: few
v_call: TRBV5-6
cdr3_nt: TGTGCCAGCAGCCCCCCTTTGAACACTGAAGCTTTCTTT
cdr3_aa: CASSPPLNTEAFF

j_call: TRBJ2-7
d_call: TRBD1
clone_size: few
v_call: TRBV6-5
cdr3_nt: TGTGCCAGCAGTTACGGGTCAGGGGGTGTTTCTTACGAGCAGTACTTC
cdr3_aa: CASSYGSGGVSYEQYF

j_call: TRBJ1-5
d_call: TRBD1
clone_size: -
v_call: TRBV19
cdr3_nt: TGTGCCAGTTCTCCATCGGACAGGGATGTTCTTGGCAATCAGCCCCAGCATTTT
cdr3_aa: CASSPSDRDVLGNQPQHF

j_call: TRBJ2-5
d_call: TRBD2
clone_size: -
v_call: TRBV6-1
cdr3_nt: TGTGCCAGCCGGACTAGCGGACCTCAAGAGACCCAGTACTTC
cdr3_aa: CASRTSGPQETQYF

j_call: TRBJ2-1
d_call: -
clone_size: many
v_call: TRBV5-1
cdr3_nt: TGCGCCAGCAGCTTAGGATGGAGCTCCTACAATGAGCAGTTCTTC
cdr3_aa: CASSLGWSSYNEQFF

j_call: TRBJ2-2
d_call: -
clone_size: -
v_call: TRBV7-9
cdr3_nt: TGTGCCAGCAGCTTGGTAGAGACCGGGGAGCTGTTTTTT
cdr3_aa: CASSLVETGELFF

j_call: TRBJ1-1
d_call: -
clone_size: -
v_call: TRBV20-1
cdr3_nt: TGCAGTGCCATCGAGGGGGGACTTGAAGCTTTCTTT
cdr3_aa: CSAIEGGLEAFF

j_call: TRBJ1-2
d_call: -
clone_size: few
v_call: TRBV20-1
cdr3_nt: TGCAGTGTCCGGGAGCTCTATGGCTACACCTTC
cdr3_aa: CSVRELYGYTF

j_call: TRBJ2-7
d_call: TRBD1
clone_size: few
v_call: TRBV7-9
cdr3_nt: TGTGCCAGCAGCTTAGAGGGGACAGGGGTTAGCGAGCAGTACTTC
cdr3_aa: CASSLEGTGVSEQYF

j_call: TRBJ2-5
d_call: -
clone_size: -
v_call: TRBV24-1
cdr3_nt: TGTGCCACCAGTTTAATGGAGACCCAGTACTTC
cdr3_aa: CATSLMETQYF

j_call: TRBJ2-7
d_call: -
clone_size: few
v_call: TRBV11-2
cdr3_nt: TGTGCCAGCAGCTCGATTTCCGGGACCTCCTACGAGCAGTACTTC
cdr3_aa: CASSSISGTSYEQYF

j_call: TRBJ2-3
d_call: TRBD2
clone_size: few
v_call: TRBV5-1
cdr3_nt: TGCGCCAGCAACCCACGACTAGCGGGGTTTGGAGATACGCAGTATTTT
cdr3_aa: CASNPRLAGFGDTQYF

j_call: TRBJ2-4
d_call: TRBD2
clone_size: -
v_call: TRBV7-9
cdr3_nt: TGTGCCAGCAGCTTGGGGACTAGCTCTATAGCCAAAAACATTCAGTACTTC
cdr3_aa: CASSLGTSSIAKNIQYF

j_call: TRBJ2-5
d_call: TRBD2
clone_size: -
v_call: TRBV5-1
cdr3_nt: TGCGCCAGCAGCTTGGACGAGCGGGGGCTTGGTGAGACCCAGTACTTC
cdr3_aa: CASSLDERGLGETQYF

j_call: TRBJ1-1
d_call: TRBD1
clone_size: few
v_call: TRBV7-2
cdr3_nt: TGTGCCAGCAGCGCAGCAGGGGGCGGTACTGAAGCTTTCTTT
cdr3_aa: CASSAAGGGTEAFF

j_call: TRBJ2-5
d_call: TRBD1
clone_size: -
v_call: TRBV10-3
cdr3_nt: TGTGCCATCAGTGATACGGGACAGAAAGAGACCCAGTACTTC
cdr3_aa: CAISDTGQKETQYF

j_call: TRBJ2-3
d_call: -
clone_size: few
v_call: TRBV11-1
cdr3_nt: TGTGCCAGCAGCTTAGGGAAAGCTGATACGCAGTATTTT
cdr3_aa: CASSLGKADTQYF

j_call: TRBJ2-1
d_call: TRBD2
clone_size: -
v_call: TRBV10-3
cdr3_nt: TGTGCCATCAGTTTAATAGCGGGGAACTCATACAATGAGCAGTTCTTC
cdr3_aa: CAISLIAGNSYNEQFF